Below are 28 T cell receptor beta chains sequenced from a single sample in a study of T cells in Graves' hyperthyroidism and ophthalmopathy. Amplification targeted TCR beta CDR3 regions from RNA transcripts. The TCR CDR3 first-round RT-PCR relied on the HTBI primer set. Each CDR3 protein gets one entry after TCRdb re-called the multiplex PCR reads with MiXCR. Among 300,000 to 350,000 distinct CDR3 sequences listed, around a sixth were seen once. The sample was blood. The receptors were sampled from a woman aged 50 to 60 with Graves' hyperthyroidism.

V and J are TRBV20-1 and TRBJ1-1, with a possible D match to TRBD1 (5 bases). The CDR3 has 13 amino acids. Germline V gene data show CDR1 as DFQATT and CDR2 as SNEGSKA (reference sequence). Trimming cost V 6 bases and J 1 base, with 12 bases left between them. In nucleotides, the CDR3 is TGCAGTGCCCCGGGGCCCGGGAACACTGAAGCTTTCTTT. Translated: CSAPGPGNTEAFF.

CDR3 residues: CASSPSTSGSYEQYF. The CDR3 DNA follows: TGTGCCAGCAGCCCCTCGACTAGCGGGAGTTACGAGCAGTACTTC. The chain combines TRBV7-2 with TRBJ2-7; 12 positions agree with TRBD2. The germline V gene encodes CDR1 SGHTA and CDR2 FQGNSA. The J segment lost 4 bases and the V segment lost 5 bases, leaving 6 bases of the junction unmatched. The CDR3 covers 15 residues.

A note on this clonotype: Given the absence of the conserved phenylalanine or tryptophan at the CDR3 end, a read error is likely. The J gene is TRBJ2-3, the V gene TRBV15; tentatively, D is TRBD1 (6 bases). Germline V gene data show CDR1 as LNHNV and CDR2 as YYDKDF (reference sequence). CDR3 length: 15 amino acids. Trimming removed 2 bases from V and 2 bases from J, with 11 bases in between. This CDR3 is CATSRNRENTDTQYL. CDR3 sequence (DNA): TGTGCCACCAGCAGAAACAGGGAAAACACAGATACGCAGTATCTT.

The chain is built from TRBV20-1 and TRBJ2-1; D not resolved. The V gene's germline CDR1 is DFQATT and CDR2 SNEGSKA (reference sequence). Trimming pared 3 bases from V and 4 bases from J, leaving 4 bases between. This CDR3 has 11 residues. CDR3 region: CSASGYNEQFF. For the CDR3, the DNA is TGCAGTGCTAGTGGATACAATGAGCAGTTCTTC.

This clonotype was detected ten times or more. The CDR3: CASSFTRVAKNIQYF. The CDR3 region has the DNA TGTGCCAGCAGTTTCACCAGGGTAGCCAAAAACATTCAGTACTTC. This chain uses TRBV28 with TRBJ2-4; a possible D gene is TRBD1 (5 bases). This CDR3 is built from 15 residues. The germline V and J ends were trimmed by 3 bases and 0 bases, with 9 bases remaining between them. Germline V gene lookup returns CDR1 MDHEN and CDR2 SYDVKM. Full variable domain (rest looked up from reference TRBV28 and TRBJ2-4): DVKVTQSSRYLVKRTGEKVFLECVQDMDHENMFWYRQDPGLGLRLIYFSYDVKMKEKGDIPEGYSVSREKKERFSLILESASTNQTSMYLCASSFTRVAKNIQYFGAGTRLSVL.

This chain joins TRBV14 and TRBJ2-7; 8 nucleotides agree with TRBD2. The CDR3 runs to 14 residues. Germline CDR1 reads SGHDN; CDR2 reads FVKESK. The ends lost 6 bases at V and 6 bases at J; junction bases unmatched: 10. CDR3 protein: CASSQSGLAGEQYF. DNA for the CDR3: TGTGCCAGCAGTCAGTCTGGACTAGCCGGCGAGCAGTACTTC. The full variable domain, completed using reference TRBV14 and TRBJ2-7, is EAGVTQFPSHSVIEKGQTVTLRCDPISGHDNLYWYRRVMGKEIKFLLHFVKESKQDESGMPNNRFLAERTGGTYSTLKVQPAELEDSGVYFCASSQSGLAGEQYFGPGTRLTVT.

The chain's CDR3 is CSARDSGAGTNTEAFF. The CDR3, as DNA: TGCAGTGCTAGAGATTCAGGGGCAGGAACAAACACTGAAGCTTTCTTT. The chain recombines TRBV20-1 with TRBJ1-1, with a tentative D call TRBD1 (6 bases). CDR3 size: 16 residues. CDR1 and CDR2 from the germline V gene are DFQATT and SNEGSKA (reference sequence). V was clipped by 0 bases and J by 2 bases, with 16 bases between them.

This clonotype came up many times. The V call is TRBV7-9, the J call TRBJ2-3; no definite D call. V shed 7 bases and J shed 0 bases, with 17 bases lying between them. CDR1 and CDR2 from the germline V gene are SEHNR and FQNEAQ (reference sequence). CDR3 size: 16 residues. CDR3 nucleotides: TGTGCCAGCACCTGGGAAATCGGAACTAGCACAGATACGCAGTATTTT. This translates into CASTWEIGTSTDTQYF.

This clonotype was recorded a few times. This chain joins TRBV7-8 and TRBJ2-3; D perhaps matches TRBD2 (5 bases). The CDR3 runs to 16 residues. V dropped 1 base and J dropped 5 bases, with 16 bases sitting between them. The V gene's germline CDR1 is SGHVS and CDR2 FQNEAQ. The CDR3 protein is CASSLVSGTPIDTQYF. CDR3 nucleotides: TGTGCCAGCAGCTTAGTGTCGGGAACCCCTATAGATACGCAGTATTTT.

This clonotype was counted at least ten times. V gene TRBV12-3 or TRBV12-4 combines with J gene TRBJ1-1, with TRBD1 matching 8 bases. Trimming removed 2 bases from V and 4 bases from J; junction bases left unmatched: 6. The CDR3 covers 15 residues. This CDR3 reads CASSLQGAYSTEAFF. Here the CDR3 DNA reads TGTGCCAGCAGTTTACAGGGGGCATATAGCACTGAAGCTTTCTTT.

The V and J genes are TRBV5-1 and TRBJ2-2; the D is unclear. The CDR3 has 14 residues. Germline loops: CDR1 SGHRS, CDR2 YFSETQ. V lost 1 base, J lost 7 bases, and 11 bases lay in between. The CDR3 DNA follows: TGCGCCAGCAGCTTGTCCAGGACGGACGGGGAGCTGTTTTTT. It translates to CASSLSRTDGELFF.

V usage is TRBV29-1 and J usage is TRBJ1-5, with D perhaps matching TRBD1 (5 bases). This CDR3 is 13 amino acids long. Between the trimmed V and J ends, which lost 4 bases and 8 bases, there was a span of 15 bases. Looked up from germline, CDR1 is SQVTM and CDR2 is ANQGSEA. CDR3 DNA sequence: TGCAGCGTTGCCGAAACGGGGGGGGAGCCCCAGCATTTT. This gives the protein CSVAETGGEPQHF.

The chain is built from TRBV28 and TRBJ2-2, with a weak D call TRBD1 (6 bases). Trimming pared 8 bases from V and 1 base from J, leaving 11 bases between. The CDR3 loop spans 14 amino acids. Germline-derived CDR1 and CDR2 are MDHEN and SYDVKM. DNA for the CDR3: TGTGCCAGCGGTGAAGGGGGGAACACCGGGGAGCTGTTTTTT. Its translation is CASGEGGNTGELFF.

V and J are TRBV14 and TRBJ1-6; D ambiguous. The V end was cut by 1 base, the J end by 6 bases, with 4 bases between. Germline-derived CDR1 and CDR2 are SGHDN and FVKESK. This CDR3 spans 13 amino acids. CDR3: CASSQVSNSPLHF. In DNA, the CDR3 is TGTGCCAGCAGCCAAGTTTCTAATTCACCCCTCCACTTT.

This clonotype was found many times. The CDR3 here is CASSLTGGGAVYEQFF. CDR3 nucleotides: TGTGCCAGCAGCTTAACGGGCGGGGGGGCCGTCTATGAGCAGTTCTTC. The chain uses TRBV7-3 and TRBJ2-1, with 9 bases that match TRBD2. The V and J ends lost 0 bases and 8 bases, in that order; junction bases with no gene match: 8. CDR3 length: 16 amino acids. Germline V gene lookup returns CDR1 SGHTA and CDR2 FQGTGA.

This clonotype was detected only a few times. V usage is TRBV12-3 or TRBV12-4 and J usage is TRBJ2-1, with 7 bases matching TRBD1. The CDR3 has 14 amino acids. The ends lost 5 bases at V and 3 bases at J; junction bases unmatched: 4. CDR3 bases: TGTGCCAGCAGTCTCCGGACAGGCTACAATGAGCAGTTCTTC. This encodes CASSLRTGYNEQFF.

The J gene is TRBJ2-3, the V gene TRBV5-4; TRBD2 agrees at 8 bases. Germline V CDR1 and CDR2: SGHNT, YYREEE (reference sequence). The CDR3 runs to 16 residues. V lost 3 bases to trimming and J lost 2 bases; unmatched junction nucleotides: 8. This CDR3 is CASSSLSGDYTDTQYF. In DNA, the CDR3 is TGTGCCAGCAGCTCACTTAGCGGGGACTACACAGATACGCAGTATTTT.

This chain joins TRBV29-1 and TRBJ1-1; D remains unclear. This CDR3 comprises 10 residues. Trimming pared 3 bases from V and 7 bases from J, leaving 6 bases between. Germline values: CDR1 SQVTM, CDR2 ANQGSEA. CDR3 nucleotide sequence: TGCAGCGTTGAGGACGGTGAAGCTTTCTTT. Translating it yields CSVEDGEAFF.

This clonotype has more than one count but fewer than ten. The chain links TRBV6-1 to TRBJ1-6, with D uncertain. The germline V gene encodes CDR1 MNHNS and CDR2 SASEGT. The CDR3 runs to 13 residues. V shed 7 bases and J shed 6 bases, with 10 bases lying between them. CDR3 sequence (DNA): TGTGCCAGCAAGGGCACAGCTAATTCACCCCTCCACTTT. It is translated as CASKGTANSPLHF.

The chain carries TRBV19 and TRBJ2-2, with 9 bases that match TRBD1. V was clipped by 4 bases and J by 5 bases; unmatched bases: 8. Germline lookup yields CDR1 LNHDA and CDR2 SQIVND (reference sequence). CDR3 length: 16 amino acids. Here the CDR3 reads CASSTGTGIKTGELFF. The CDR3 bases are TGTGCCAGTAGTACCGGGACAGGGATAAAAACCGGGGAGCTGTTTTTT.

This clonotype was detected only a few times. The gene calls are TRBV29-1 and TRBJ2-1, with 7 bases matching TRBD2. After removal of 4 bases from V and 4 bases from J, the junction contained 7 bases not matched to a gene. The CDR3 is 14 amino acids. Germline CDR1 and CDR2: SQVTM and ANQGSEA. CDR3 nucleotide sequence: TGCAGCGTTGCACGAGCGGGACCATACAATGAGCAGTTCTTC. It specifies CSVARAGPYNEQFF.

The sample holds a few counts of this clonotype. CDR3 nucleotides: TGTGCCAGCAGCGTAGGGATATCCGGGCTGACTAGCTCCTACAATGAGCAGTTCTTC. Translating it yields CASSVGISGLTSSYNEQFF. The chain has TRBV9 and TRBJ2-1; D is perhaps TRBD2 (6 bases). The CDR3 runs to 19 residues. From germline, CDR1 is SGDLS and CDR2 YYNGEE. V shed 0 bases and J shed 0 bases, with 19 bases lying between them.

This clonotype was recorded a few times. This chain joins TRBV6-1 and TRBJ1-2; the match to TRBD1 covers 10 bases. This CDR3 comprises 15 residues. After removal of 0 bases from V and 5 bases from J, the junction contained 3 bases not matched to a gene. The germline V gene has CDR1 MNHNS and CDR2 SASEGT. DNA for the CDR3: TGTGCCAGCAGTGAAGCAGGGACAGGGGTTTATGGCTACACCTTC. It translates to CASSEAGTGVYGYTF.

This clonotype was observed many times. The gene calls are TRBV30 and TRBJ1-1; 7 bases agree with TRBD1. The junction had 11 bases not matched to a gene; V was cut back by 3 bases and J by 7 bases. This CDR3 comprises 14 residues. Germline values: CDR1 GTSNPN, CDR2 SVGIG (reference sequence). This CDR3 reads CAWSRQGAVLEAFF. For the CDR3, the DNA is TGTGCCTGGAGCCGACAGGGAGCGGTACTTGAAGCTTTCTTT.

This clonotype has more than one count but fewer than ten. CDR3 in DNA: TGTGCCAGCAGCTTTAGAACAGCCGGTGGGAAAGAGCAGTACTTC. Encoded protein: CASSFRTAGGKEQYF. The chain carries TRBV13 and TRBJ2-7; D is ambiguous. The CDR3 is made up of 15 amino acids. Germline V gene lookup returns CDR1 PRHDT and CDR2 FYEKMQ (reference sequence). Trimming removed 3 bases at V and 7 bases at J, with 19 bases between.

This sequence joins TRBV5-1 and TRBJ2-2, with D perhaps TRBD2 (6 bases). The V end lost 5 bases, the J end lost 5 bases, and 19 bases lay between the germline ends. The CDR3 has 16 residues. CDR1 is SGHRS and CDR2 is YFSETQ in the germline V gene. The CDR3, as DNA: TGCGCCAGCAGATACGCCCCGGGACTCTCTACCGGGGAGCTGTTTTTT. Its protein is CASRYAPGLSTGELFF. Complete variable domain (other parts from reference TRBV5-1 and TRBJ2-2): KAGVTQTPRYLIKTRGQQVTLSCSPISGHRSVSWYQQTPGQGLQFLFEYFSETQRNKGNFPGRFSGRQFSNSRSEMNVSTLELGDSALYLCASRYAPGLSTGELFFGEGSRLTVL.

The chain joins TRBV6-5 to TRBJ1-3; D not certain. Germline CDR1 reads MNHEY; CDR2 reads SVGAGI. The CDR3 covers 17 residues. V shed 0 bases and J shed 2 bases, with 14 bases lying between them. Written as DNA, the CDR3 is TGTGCCAGCAGTTACTCTCCCGACCACCGACCTGGAAACACCATATATTTT. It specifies CASSYSPDHRPGNTIYF.

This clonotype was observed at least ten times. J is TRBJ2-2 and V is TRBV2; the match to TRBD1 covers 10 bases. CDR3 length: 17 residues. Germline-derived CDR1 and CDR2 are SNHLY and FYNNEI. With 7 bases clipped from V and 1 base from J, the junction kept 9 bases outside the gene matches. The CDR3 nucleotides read TGTGCCAGCAATAGTTGGGGACAGGGGAAGAACACCGGGGAGCTGTTTTTT. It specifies CASNSWGQGKNTGELFF.